Shown below are 21 T cell receptor beta chains from a single sample sequenced in a study of blood T cells in healthy people across ages. PCR was performed a second time for about 7 to 11 cycles using a sample-barcoded 5' primer and a J-beta primer mix. TCRdb recomputed calls from the 5' RACE reads with MiXCR, one row per CDR3 protein. Of 380,000 or so distinct CDR3 sequences listed, 45% to 60% were seen once; the top ten hold 51%. Sequenced input: blood. The receptors come from a man aged 55 to 69 in good health.

The chain combines TRBV5-1 with TRBJ1-2, with 8 bases matching TRBD1. This CDR3 has 14 residues. Germline CDR1 and CDR2: SGHRS and YFSETQ. V shed 6 bases, J shed 6 bases, and the junction held 10 bases outside the gene matches. CDR3 coding DNA: TGCGCCAGCACCTCGAGTCCAGGGGGCGATGGCTACACCTTC. Its protein is CASTSSPGGDGYTF.

With regard to this clonotype: A read error may be the cause here, since a much bigger clone is one base away. Here the CDR3 reads CASSPSGNYGYTF. In DNA, the CDR3 is TGTGCCAGCAGCCCTTCAGGGAACTATGGCTACACCTTC. This sequence joins TRBV7-9 and TRBJ1-2, with D possibly matching TRBD1 (5 bases). The CDR3 is 13 amino acids. Germline CDR1 and CDR2: SEHNR and FQNEAQ (reference sequence). Trimming removed 5 bases at V and 2 bases at J, with 9 bases between.

The chain has TRBV30 and TRBJ1-2; 7 bases fit TRBD1. V lost 4 bases, J lost 4 bases, and 6 bases stayed unmatched. CDR3 size: 13 residues. Germline V CDR1 and CDR2: GTSNPN, SVGIG (reference sequence). The CDR3 DNA is TGTGCCTGGAAGGGACAGAGAGTCTATGGCTACACCTTC. This encodes CAWKGQRVYGYTF.

About this clonotype: This may stem from a read error, because a much larger clone lies one nucleotide away. V is TRBV5-8 and J is TRBJ2-5; TRBD1 or TRBD2 may be the D gene (6 bases each). The CDR3 length is 18 residues. Germline V gene data show CDR1 as SGHTS and CDR2 as YDEGEE. The CDR3 loop is CASSLDTGGGWRRETRYF. The CDR3 DNA is TGTGCCAGCAGCTTGGACACCGGGGGCGGTTGGCGGCGAGAGACCCGGTACTTC.

The V and J genes are TRBV28 and TRBJ2-1, with D perhaps matching TRBD2 (7 bases). The CDR3 runs 15 residues. The germline CDR1 and CDR2 sequences are MDHEN and SYDVKM. V was clipped by 6 bases and J by 5 bases, with 17 bases between them. As DNA, the CDR3 is TGTGCCAGCAGGCAACCGGGGGGCAAGGACAATGAGCAGTTCTTC. This codes for CASRQPGGKDNEQFF.

This clonotype was seen more than once but under ten times. V gene TRBV12-3 or TRBV12-4 combines with J gene TRBJ2-2; D remains ambiguous. V was shortened by 6 bases and J by 5 bases, with 13 bases between the two germline ends. The CDR3 runs 14 residues. CDR3 coding DNA: TGTGCCAGCAGCCGGACCCCGAGTACCGGGGAGCTGTTTTTT. The encoded protein is CASSRTPSTGELFF.

The V call is TRBV20-1, the J call TRBJ2-5; TRBD2 matches 14 bases. After removal of 5 bases from V and 5 bases from J, the junction contained 7 bases not matched to a gene. This CDR3 has 15 residues. Per the germline V gene, CDR1 is DFQATT and CDR2 is SNEGSKA (reference sequence). The CDR3 is CSAPGTSGGRETQYF. The CDR3 coding sequence is TGCAGTGCTCCCGGGACTAGCGGGGGCCGGGAGACCCAGTACTTC.

The J gene is TRBJ2-5, the V gene TRBV12-3 or TRBV12-4, with 10 positions matching TRBD2. The DNA end is a closer match to TRBJ2-7, so the J assignment may be wrong. CDR3 length: 14 residues. CDR3 in DNA: TGTGCCAGCGGGACACGGACTAGCGGCTACGAGCAGTACTTC. Its translation is CASGTRTSGYEQYF.

The chain is built from TRBV10-3 and TRBJ2-1; D remains ambiguous. The ends were cut back, 5 bases at V and 0 bases at J, with 2 bases in the middle. This CDR3 contains 12 residues. CDR1 and CDR2 (germline): ENHRY, SYGVKD. CDR3 region: CAISNSYNEQFF. CDR3 in DNA: TGTGCCATCAGTAACTCCTACAATGAGCAGTTCTTC.

Remarks on this clonotype: The junction departs from the called germline gene at one end, perhaps through a read error. The chain uses TRBV7-2 and TRBJ2-5, with 9 bases that match TRBD2. This CDR3 is 16 amino acids long. Looked up from germline, CDR1 is SGHTA and CDR2 is FQGNSA. As DNA, the CDR3 is TGTGTCAGCAGCTTAGACCTAGCGGGGTCACAAGAGACCCAGTACTTC. It is translated as CVSSLDLAGSQETQYF.

The CDR3 sequence is CSAGGFRGYNEQFF. As DNA, the CDR3 is TGCAGTGCTGGGGGCTTCAGGGGATACAATGAGCAGTTCTTC. The chain combines TRBV20-1 with TRBJ2-1; D possibly corresponds to TRBD1 (6 bases). The germline gives CDR1 DFQATT, CDR2 SNEGSKA (reference sequence). This CDR3 is built from 14 residues. Trimming took off 5 bases at V and 4 bases at J, with 15 bases between the two ends.

This clonotype has just one count. The chain couples TRBV5-1 to TRBJ2-7, with 7 bases lining up with TRBD1. CDR3 length equals 16 residues. The ends lost 4 bases at V and 1 base at J; junction bases unmatched: 11. Germline V lookup: CDR1 SGHRS, CDR2 YFSETQ. The chain's CDR3 is CASSPLRQGSSYEQYF. As DNA, the CDR3 is TGCGCCAGCAGCCCTCTGAGACAGGGAAGTTCCTACGAGCAGTACTTC.

The chain joins TRBV20-1 to TRBJ2-7, with TRBD2 identical over 9 bases. The junction had 17 bases not matched to a gene; V was cut back by 4 bases and J by 7 bases. CDR3 size: 16 residues. Germline CDR1 and CDR2: DFQATT and SNEGSKA (reference sequence). As DNA, the CDR3 is TGCAGTGCTAAAGAGGGCCTAGCGGGGCCCTACAATGAGCAGTACTTC. It is translated as CSAKEGLAGPYNEQYF.

This rearrangement joins TRBV7-2 to TRBJ1-6, with a tentative D call TRBD1 (6 bases). The CDR3 contains 12 residues. Germline assignment: CDR1 SGHTA and CDR2 FQGNSA. Trimming removed 4 bases at V and 18 bases at J, with 16 bases between. CDR3 bases: TGTGCCAGCAGCTCTTCGACAGGCTCCAGCCACTTT. Its protein product is CASSSSTGSSHF.

This clonotype came up a few times. The gene calls are TRBV5-5 and TRBJ1-2, with unresolved D. Trimming took off 0 bases at V and 4 bases at J, with 10 bases between the two ends. Per germline, CDR1 SGHKS and CDR2 YYEKEE (reference sequence). This CDR3 has 14 residues. CDR3 nucleotides: TGTGCCAGCAGCTTGGGAGCAGGTTCCTATGGCTACACCTTC. Protein sequence: CASSLGAGSYGYTF. Using reference TRBV5-5 and TRBJ1-2 for the parts outside the CDR3, the full variable domain is DAGVTQSPTHLIKTRGQQVTLRCSPISGHKSVSWYQQVLGQGPQFIFQYYEKEERGRGNFPDRFSARQFPNYSSELNVNALLLGDSALYLCASSLGAGSYGYTFGSGTRLTVV.

V is TRBV10-3 and J is TRBJ2-1; no definite D call. This CDR3 contains 15 residues. The germline V gene has CDR1 ENHRY and CDR2 SYGVKD. The V end was cut by 3 bases, the J end by 5 bases, with 14 bases between. For the CDR3, the DNA is TGTGCCATCAGTGATAACTCTAGGGCGAACAATGAGCAGTTCTTC. It is translated as CAISDNSRANNEQFF.

Ten or more counts support this clonotype. The chain joins TRBV29-1 to TRBJ2-5; TRBD1 might be the D (5 bases). CDR3 length: 13 residues. From germline, CDR1 is SQVTM and CDR2 ANQGSEA. Trimming cost V 3 bases and J 5 bases, with 13 bases left between them. The CDR3 nucleotides read TGCAGCGTTGAGGGGCCTACCAGGGAGACCCAGTACTTC. Its protein is CSVEGPTRETQYF.

This clonotype has only a few counts. V is TRBV7-2 and J is TRBJ2-7; 10 bases are a match to TRBD1. The CDR3 sequence is 17 residues long. Germline CDR1 and CDR2: SGHTA and FQGNSA. Trimming removed 5 bases from V and 4 bases from J; junction bases left unmatched: 14. The chain's CDR3 is CASSRLLTRDRGYEQYF. As DNA, the CDR3 is TGTGCCAGCAGCCGCTTACTCACCCGGGACAGGGGATACGAGCAGTACTTC.

This chain joins TRBV24-1 and TRBJ1-6, with 7 bases that match TRBD1. Germline CDR1 and CDR2: KGHDR and SFDVKD. After removal of 3 bases from V and 10 bases from J, the junction contained 5 bases not matched to a gene. The CDR3 runs to 14 residues. The CDR3 sequence: CATSDGQDGSPLHF. CDR3 DNA sequence: TGTGCCACCAGTGATGGACAGGATGGATCACCCCTCCACTTT.

This clonotype was counted once. The V gene is TRBV6-5, the J gene TRBJ2-3; 14 nucleotides agree with TRBD2. CDR1 and CDR2 from the germline V gene are MNHEY and SVGAGI. This CDR3 comprises 15 residues. The V segment lost 10 bases and the J segment 4 bases; nucleotides outside the gene matches: 7. DNA of the CDR3: TGTGCCATCCGGACTAGCGGGGGGAACGCAGATACGCAGTATTTT. Its protein is CAIRTSGGNADTQYF.

With regard to this clonotype: At one of its ends the junction is not consistent with the germline gene, which may arise from a read error. V is TRBV7-9 and J is TRBJ2-5; unclear D gene. The CDR3 consists of 11 residues. Germline V gene lookup returns CDR1 SEHNR and CDR2 FQNEAQ (reference sequence). In DNA, the CDR3 is TGTGCCAGCAGGCGACAAGAGGCCCAGTACTTC. Amino acids: CASRRQEAQYF.